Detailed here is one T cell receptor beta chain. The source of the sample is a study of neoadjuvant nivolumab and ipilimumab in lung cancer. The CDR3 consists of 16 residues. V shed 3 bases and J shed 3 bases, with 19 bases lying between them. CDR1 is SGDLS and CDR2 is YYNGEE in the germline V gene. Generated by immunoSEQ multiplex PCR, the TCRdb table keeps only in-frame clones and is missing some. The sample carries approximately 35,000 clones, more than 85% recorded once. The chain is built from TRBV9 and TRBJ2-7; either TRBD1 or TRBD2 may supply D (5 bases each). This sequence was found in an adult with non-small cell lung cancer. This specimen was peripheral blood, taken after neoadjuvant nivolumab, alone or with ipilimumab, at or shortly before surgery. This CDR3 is CASSADSGALYYEQYF. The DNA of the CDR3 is TGTGCCAGCAGCGCAGATTCCGGGGCCCTCTACTACGAGCAGTACTTC.